The 15 T cell receptor beta chains given below trace back to one sample, sequenced in a study of siplizumab effects on memory and regulatory T cells. The repertoire was sequenced with immunoSEQ multiplex PCR; TCRdb's copy has only in-frame clones and lacks some. Seen here are some 65,000 clones, around nine tenths observed once, and the top ten hold around 1.6%. The sequencing sample was made of Tregs sorted from blood. The source of these receptors is a human donor in good health.

The V and J genes are TRBV7-3 and TRBJ2-5; 13 bases are a match to TRBD2. Germline CDR1 SGHTA, CDR2 FQGTGA. The J segment lost 4 bases and the V segment lost 2 bases, leaving 7 bases of the junction unmatched. The CDR3 extends over 17 amino acids. The DNA of the CDR3 is TGTGCCAGCAGCTTACTCGGACTAGCGGGAGAGGCAGAGACCCAGTACTTC. Protein product: CASSLLGLAGEAETQYF.

The genes are TRBV19 and TRBJ1-1, with no clear D. The V gene lost 5 bases and the J gene lost 1 base, with 17 bases spanning the gap. The CDR3 has 16 residues. The germline V gene has CDR1 LNHDA and CDR2 SQIVND (reference sequence). The CDR3: CASSYGTVQKNTEAFF. CDR3 DNA: TGTGCCAGTAGTTATGGCACAGTACAAAAGAACACTGAAGCTTTCTTT.

The chain links TRBV29-1 to TRBJ2-7; TRBD1 is a possible D gene (6 bases). V was pared by 5 bases and J by 3 bases, with 11 bases between. Germline V gene sequence: CDR1 SQVTM, CDR2 ANQGSEA. The CDR3 has 12 amino acids. CDR3 coding DNA: TGCAGCGTTTCCAGGGGTGGCTACGAGCAGTACTTC. Its protein product is CSVSRGGYEQYF.

The V and J genes are TRBV28 and TRBJ2-3; TRBD1 or TRBD2 may be the D gene (5 bases each). Trimming left V 2 bases short and J 1 base short, with 16 bases between. Germline lookup yields CDR1 MDHEN and CDR2 SYDVKM. The CDR3 runs 17 residues. The CDR3: CASSLATTQGRTDTQYF. CDR3 bases: TGTGCCAGCAGTTTAGCCACCACTCAGGGACGCACAGATACGCAGTATTTT.

This rearrangement joins TRBV11-1 to TRBJ2-1, with unresolved D. V gave up 2 bases and J gave up 8 bases, with 4 bases separating them. CDR3 length: 11 residues. The germline CDR1 and CDR2 sequences are SGHAT and FQDESV (reference sequence). The CDR3 is CASSLIDEQFF. The CDR3 nucleotides read TGTGCCAGCAGCTTAATTGATGAGCAGTTCTTC. The entire variable domain, with the rest obtained from reference TRBV11-1 and TRBJ2-1, is as follows: EAEVAQSPRYKITEKSQAVAFWCDPISGHATLYWYRQILGQGPELLVQFQDESVVDDSQLPKDRFSAERLKGVDSTLKIQPAELGDSAMYLCASSLIDEQFFGPGTRLTVL.

V usage is TRBV6-1 and J usage is TRBJ2-5, with D perhaps matching TRBD1 or TRBD2 (5 bases each). Germline V lookup: CDR1 MNHNS, CDR2 SASEGT. The CDR3 totals 13 residues. The ends were cut back, 6 bases at V and 0 bases at J, with 8 bases in the middle. The CDR3 bases are TGTGCCAGCAGGGGGGTTTACCAAGAGACCCAGTACTTC. Protein product: CASRGVYQETQYF.

The chain links TRBV27 to TRBJ1-5, with D perhaps matching TRBD1 (6 bases). The V gene's germline CDR1 is MNHEY and CDR2 SMNVEV (reference sequence). This CDR3 region has 15 residues. The V end lost 2 bases, the J end lost 4 bases, and 12 bases lay between the germline ends. The CDR3 reads CASSLVRGGNQPQHF. CDR3 in DNA: TGTGCCAGCAGTTTAGTCAGGGGTGGGAATCAGCCCCAGCATTTT.

The chain has TRBV9 and TRBJ1-1; D remains unclear. Between the trimmed V and J ends, which lost 4 bases and 3 bases, there was a span of 13 bases. The germline V gene has CDR1 SGDLS and CDR2 YYNGEE. This CDR3 region has 14 residues. The chain's CDR3 is CASSSHGGYTEAFF. In DNA, the CDR3 is TGTGCCAGCAGCTCCCACGGTGGGTACACTGAAGCTTTCTTT.

The chain uses TRBV4-1 and TRBJ1-6, with D unresolved. The CDR3 length is 12 residues. Trimming took off 5 bases at V and 8 bases at J, with 7 bases between the two ends. CDR1 MGHRA and CDR2 YSYEKL come from the germline V gene. The CDR3 DNA is TGCGCCAGCAGCGACCCCTATTCACCCCTCCACTTT. The encoded protein is CASSDPYSPLHF.

The chain employs TRBV11-2 and TRBJ2-1; tentatively, D is TRBD2 (7 bases). This CDR3 has 15 residues. V shed 3 bases and J shed 6 bases, with 15 bases lying between them. Germline V gene lookup returns CDR1 SGHAT and CDR2 FQNNGV. The CDR3 DNA sequence: TGTGCCAGCAGCTTGGGGGGGGCCTCTGGCAATGAGCAGTTCTTC. Translating it yields CASSLGGASGNEQFF.

The V and J genes are TRBV10-1 and TRBJ2-3; no reliable D call. V shed 2 bases and J shed 5 bases, with 11 bases lying between them. Germline V gene lookup returns CDR1 WNHNN and CDR2 SYGVQD (reference sequence). The CDR3 consists of 14 residues. CDR3 protein: CASSESPGRDTQYF. In DNA form, the CDR3 reads TGCGCCAGCAGTGAGAGCCCCGGGCGAGATACGCAGTATTTT.

The genes are TRBV18 and TRBJ2-3; possibly TRBD2 for D (5 bases). The CDR3 is 11 residues long. V shed 4 bases and J shed 8 bases, with 7 bases lying between them. Germline assignment: CDR1 KGHSH and CDR2 LQKENI. The DNA for the CDR3 is TGTGCCAGCTCACAACTAGGTACGCAGTATTTT. As protein: CASSQLGTQYF.

This sequence joins TRBV29-1 and TRBJ2-1; weak D call: TRBD1 (6 bases). The germline gives CDR1 SQVTM, CDR2 ANQGSEA. The length of the CDR3 is 13 residues. The V end was cut by 5 bases, the J end by 8 bases, with 16 bases between. The CDR3 region is CSVRGQGRDEQFF. In DNA form, the CDR3 reads TGCAGCGTTAGAGGGCAGGGGCGAGATGAGCAGTTCTTC.

The chain has TRBV11-3 and TRBJ2-7; 14 nucleotides align to TRBD2. Germline loops: CDR1 SGHNT, CDR2 YENEEA. J lost 4 bases, V lost 7 bases, and 6 bases had no gene match. This CDR3 region has 15 residues. CDR3 sequence reads: CASKGLAGDMYEQYF. CDR3 coding DNA: TGTGCCAGCAAGGGACTAGCGGGAGATATGTACGAGCAGTACTTC.

V and J are TRBV18 and TRBJ2-7; D unclear. Germline V gene lookup returns CDR1 KGHSH and CDR2 LQKENI. The CDR3 has 13 amino acids. Trimming removed 1 base at V and 3 bases at J, with 7 bases between. CDR3 DNA: TGTGCCAGCTCACCACGCAAAATCTACGAGCAGTACTTC. Its protein is CASSPRKIYEQYF.